The clone carrying this T cell receptor beta chain was counted at least ten times. What it binds is unknown. These data are taken from a study of molecular identifiers for immune sequencing clone quantification. Study context: Replicate runs used RNA from approximately 20,000 or 100,000 naive CD8 cells, which was split five ways into aliquots, and four of those aliquots were then sequenced.

Trimming left V 2 bases short and J 3 bases short, with 4 bases between. From germline, CDR1 is LNHDA and CDR2 SQIVND (reference sequence). This CDR3 region has 13 residues. Notes on the study in general: More than 98% of effector molecules, versus under 1% of naive-cell molecules, belonged to clones above 20 RNA copies.

Preparation of the bulk TCR libraries relied on previously described methods and listed TCR primers. A single record per CDR3 protein comes from TCRdb applying MiXCR to the PCR reads. The sample shows about 320,000 distinct CDR3 sequences, about 23% of them seen only once. Sorting recovered naive CD8 T cells on a CD8+CD4-CCR7+CD45RA+ profile. Source material: naive CD8+ T cells from blood, with Jurkat cell RNA spiked in. Stated subset: FACS-sorted CD8+CD4-CCR7+CD45RA+ naive T cells. The TCR comes from a human donor in good health. Some libraries in this study had Jurkat cell RNA spiked in. This chain joins TRBV19 and TRBJ2-2; D unresolved. CDR3 sequence reads: CASSITDTGELFF. DNA for the CDR3: TGTGCCAGTAGTATAACGGACACCGGGGAGCTGTTTTTT.